The clone carrying this T cell receptor (beta chain) was found a few times. Using its own MiXCR run on the 5' RACE reads, TCRdb lists one record per CDR3 protein. The sample records roughly 1,500,000 distinct CDR3 sequences, less than 35% being singletons. The CDR3 is 15 residues long. CDR1 is SGHVS, CDR2 FNYEAQ, per germline. The V end lost 0 bases, the J end lost 0 bases, and 6 bases lay between the germline ends. This specimen comes from a study of identical twins. This TCR was sampled from a newborn girl in good health. Sequenced sample: cord blood. The chain couples TRBV7-6 to TRBJ1-5; D not resolved. The CDR3 sequence: CASSLAPDSNQPQHF. CDR3 sequence (DNA): TGTGCCAGCAGCTTAGCTCCAGATAGCAATCAGCCCCAGCATTTT.